These T cell receptor beta chains were read from a single sample in a study of cytomegalovirus exposure and HLA in healthy donors. The data were produced by immunoSEQ multiplex PCR, yet TCRdb's version contains in-frame clones alone and is incomplete. The data contain about 160,000 clones, about nine tenths of them seen just once; the ten biggest clones take up 3.5% to 4.5%. Sequencing used PBMCs. The receptors originated from a man between 18 and 35 years old in good health and CMV-seropositive. Both conserved end residues are part of each CDR3. Fields, in order: D gene, clone size, J gene, V gene, CDR3 DNA, CDR3 protein. D genes are given only for firm matches. A clone size is listed for some rows: how often the clone was seen (once, few, many), or a class if it is expanded.

d_call: TRBD2
clone_size: .
j_call: TRBJ2-7
v_call: TRBV5-1
cdr3_nt: TGCGCCAGCAGCCCAGGGACTAGCGGGGCAGATTTGGTCTACGAGCAGTACTTC
cdr3_aa: CASSPGTSGADLVYEQYF

d_call: TRBD1
clone_size: .
j_call: TRBJ1-5
v_call: TRBV28
cdr3_nt: TGTGCCAGCAGTCCCCGGACAGGTCAATATCAGCCCCAGCATTTT
cdr3_aa: CASSPRTGQYQPQHF

d_call: TRBD1
clone_size: .
j_call: TRBJ2-1
v_call: TRBV15
cdr3_nt: TGTGCCACCAGCAGAGCCTTGGACAGGGTCTACAATGAGCAGTTCTTC
cdr3_aa: CATSRALDRVYNEQFF

d_call: .
clone_size: once
j_call: TRBJ2-3
v_call: TRBV25-1
cdr3_nt: TGTGCCAGCAGTGCGCCGACAGTGAGCACAGATACGCAGTATTTT
cdr3_aa: CASSAPTVSTDTQYF

d_call: .
clone_size: .
j_call: TRBJ2-2
v_call: TRBV5-1
cdr3_nt: TGCGCCAGCAGCGCTGATCCGGGAAGCGCGAACACCGGGGAGCTGTTTTTT
cdr3_aa: CASSADPGSANTGELFF

d_call: TRBD1
clone_size: .
j_call: TRBJ2-1
v_call: TRBV5-5
cdr3_nt: TGTGCCAGCAGCTCTCGGGACAGTTTTTACAATGAGCAGTTCTTC
cdr3_aa: CASSSRDSFYNEQFF

d_call: TRBD2
clone_size: .
j_call: TRBJ2-1
v_call: TRBV11-3
cdr3_nt: TGTGCCAGCAGTCCGGGACTAGCGGGATCCCATAGCTCCTACAATGAGCAGTTCTTC
cdr3_aa: CASSPGLAGSHSSYNEQFF

d_call: .
clone_size: once
j_call: TRBJ1-2
v_call: TRBV7-8
cdr3_nt: TGTGCCAGCAGCTTATCAGGGGACTATGGCTACACCTTC
cdr3_aa: CASSLSGDYGYTF

d_call: .
clone_size: .
j_call: TRBJ2-5
v_call: TRBV5-1
cdr3_nt: TGCGCCAGCAGCCGCAGTGAAGAGACCCAGTACTTC
cdr3_aa: CASSRSEETQYF

d_call: TRBD2
clone_size: .
j_call: TRBJ2-1
v_call: TRBV6-1
cdr3_nt: TGTGCAAGCCGTACGGGAGGCTCCTACAATGAGCAGTTCTTC
cdr3_aa: CASRTGGSYNEQFF

d_call: TRBD1
clone_size: .
j_call: TRBJ1-4
v_call: TRBV6-1
cdr3_nt: TGTGCCAGCAGTGCCCCCCAAGGGGGCGCGAATGAAAAACTGTTTTTT
cdr3_aa: CASSAPQGGANEKLFF

d_call: .
clone_size: .
j_call: TRBJ2-7
v_call: TRBV9
cdr3_nt: TGTGCCAGCAGCGTAGGGGCGGGAATCGGCGAGCAGTACTTC
cdr3_aa: CASSVGAGIGEQYF

d_call: .
clone_size: .
j_call: TRBJ1-1
v_call: TRBV10-3
cdr3_nt: TGTGCCATCAGTACCTACAGGAATGAAGCTTTCTTT
cdr3_aa: CAISTYRNEAFF

d_call: .
clone_size: .
j_call: TRBJ1-2
v_call: TRBV6-6
cdr3_nt: TGTGCCAGCAGGCCCTCCGAGGGCACTGGCTACACCTTC
cdr3_aa: CASRPSEGTGYTF

d_call: .
clone_size: .
j_call: TRBJ2-1
v_call: TRBV9
cdr3_nt: TGTGCCAGCAGCGTAATAGCGGTCTCCTACAATGAGCAGTTCTTC
cdr3_aa: CASSVIAVSYNEQFF

d_call: TRBD1
clone_size: .
j_call: TRBJ2-1
v_call: TRBV10-1
cdr3_nt: TGCGCCAGCAGCGGGGACCACAGACAGGGGAATTGGCGGGATGAGCAGTTCTTC
cdr3_aa: CASSGDHRQGNWRDEQFF

d_call: .
clone_size: .
j_call: TRBJ1-1
v_call: TRBV19
cdr3_nt: TGTGCCAGTAGCGTCGGGATCCAGTCCACTGAAGCTTTCTTT
cdr3_aa: CASSVGIQSTEAFF

d_call: TRBD2
clone_size: .
j_call: TRBJ2-2
v_call: TRBV5-8
cdr3_nt: TGTGCCAGCAGCTTGGCGGGACTAGCGGGAGGCACCGGGGAGCTGTTTTTT
cdr3_aa: CASSLAGLAGGTGELFF

d_call: .
clone_size: .
j_call: TRBJ2-3
v_call: TRBV19
cdr3_nt: TGTGCCAGTAGTATCAGGGGTTGGGATACGCAGTATTTT
cdr3_aa: CASSIRGWDTQYF

d_call: TRBD1
clone_size: .
j_call: TRBJ1-4
v_call: TRBV18
cdr3_nt: TGTGCCAGCTCACCCAAGGACAGGAAATTTGCAACTAATGAAAAACTGTTTTTT
cdr3_aa: CASSPKDRKFATNEKLFF

d_call: .
clone_size: .
j_call: TRBJ2-7
v_call: TRBV6-5
cdr3_nt: TGTGCCAGCAGTTACGCAGGGATAACCTACGAGCAGTACTTC
cdr3_aa: CASSYAGITYEQYF

d_call: .
clone_size: .
j_call: TRBJ1-5
v_call: TRBV18
cdr3_nt: TGTGCCAGCTCACCGGACGGAGGCCCCCAGCATTTT
cdr3_aa: CASSPDGGPQHF

d_call: .
clone_size: few
j_call: TRBJ1-5
v_call: TRBV7-9
cdr3_nt: TGTGCCAGCAGCAGACTTAGCAATCAGCCCCAGCATTTT
cdr3_aa: CASSRLSNQPQHF

d_call: .
clone_size: once
j_call: TRBJ2-7
v_call: TRBV29-1
cdr3_nt: TGCAGCGTTCGGACAGACTACGAGCAGTACTTC
cdr3_aa: CSVRTDYEQYF

d_call: .
clone_size: .
j_call: TRBJ2-3
v_call: TRBV7-9
cdr3_nt: TGTGCCAGCAGCTTCACAGGGTCCCAACTACCCTACACAGATACGCAGTATTTT
cdr3_aa: CASSFTGSQLPYTDTQYF

d_call: TRBD2
clone_size: once
j_call: TRBJ2-7
v_call: TRBV5-1
cdr3_nt: TGCGCCAGCAGCTTGGTATCCCTAGCGGGATCCCCCACCGAGCAGTACTTC
cdr3_aa: CASSLVSLAGSPTEQYF

d_call: .
clone_size: .
j_call: TRBJ1-1
v_call: TRBV5-1
cdr3_nt: TGCGCCAGCAGCTTGGAAGTTTTCAGGAACACTGAAGCTTTCTTT
cdr3_aa: CASSLEVFRNTEAFF

d_call: TRBD2
clone_size: .
j_call: TRBJ2-1
v_call: TRBV4-1
cdr3_nt: TGCGCCAGCAGAACGGTAGCGGGAAACTACAATGAGCAGTTCTTC
cdr3_aa: CASRTVAGNYNEQFF

d_call: .
clone_size: .
j_call: TRBJ2-7
v_call: TRBV12-5
cdr3_nt: TGTGCTAGTGGTTTCGCCCTCATTAGCTCCTACGAGCAGTACTTC
cdr3_aa: CASGFALISSYEQYF

d_call: .
clone_size: .
j_call: TRBJ1-5
v_call: TRBV2
cdr3_nt: TGTGCCAGCAGGGGGAGACGGAGCAATCAGCCCCAGCATTTT
cdr3_aa: CASRGRRSNQPQHF

d_call: TRBD2
clone_size: .
j_call: TRBJ2-5
v_call: TRBV5-4
cdr3_nt: TGTGCCAGTACTAGCGACGGGGAGACCCAGTACTTC
cdr3_aa: CASTSDGETQYF

d_call: .
clone_size: .
j_call: TRBJ1-5
v_call: TRBV19
cdr3_nt: TGTGCCAGTAGCTTTCTACAGGGCATGGGGCATCAGCCCCAGCATTTT
cdr3_aa: CASSFLQGMGHQPQHF

d_call: .
clone_size: .
j_call: TRBJ2-7
v_call: TRBV7-8
cdr3_nt: TGTGCCAGCAGCACCCGTCTGAGCGCCGCCTCCTACGAGCAGTACTTC
cdr3_aa: CASSTRLSAASYEQYF

d_call: .
clone_size: once
j_call: TRBJ1-5
v_call: TRBV6-1
cdr3_nt: TGTGCCAGCAGGACGGTTGTTGACAGGCGCCAGCCCCAGCATTTT
cdr3_aa: CASRTVVDRRQPQHF

d_call: TRBD1
clone_size: .
j_call: TRBJ2-1
v_call: TRBV18
cdr3_nt: TGTGCCAGCTCACCCCTGGACAGGGGAGTAAATGAGCAGTTCTTC
cdr3_aa: CASSPLDRGVNEQFF

d_call: TRBD2
clone_size: .
j_call: TRBJ2-7
v_call: TRBV28
cdr3_nt: TGTGCCAGCAGTCCTAACCGACTAGCGGAGACCTACGAGCAGTACTTC
cdr3_aa: CASSPNRLAETYEQYF

d_call: .
clone_size: .
j_call: TRBJ2-1
v_call: TRBV4-1
cdr3_nt: TGCGCCAGCAGCCAGGGCAGGGTGGGATACAATGAGCAGTTCTTC
cdr3_aa: CASSQGRVGYNEQFF

d_call: TRBD2
clone_size: .
j_call: TRBJ2-7
v_call: TRBV29-1
cdr3_nt: TGCAGCGTTGAGAGGCTAGCGGGAGGAACCTCCGAGCAGTACTTC
cdr3_aa: CSVERLAGGTSEQYF

d_call: TRBD2
clone_size: .
j_call: TRBJ2-2
v_call: TRBV5-1
cdr3_nt: TGCGCCAGCAAATCCAGCGGGAGGGTCGGGGAGCTGTTTTTT
cdr3_aa: CASKSSGRVGELFF

d_call: .
clone_size: .
j_call: TRBJ1-1
v_call: TRBV15
cdr3_nt: TGTGCCACCAGCAGAGATCCAAAGAACACTGAAGCTTTCTTT
cdr3_aa: CATSRDPKNTEAFF

d_call: TRBD1
clone_size: .
j_call: TRBJ2-7
v_call: TRBV27
cdr3_nt: TGTGCCAGCAGTTTGACAGGGGGCATGAGCGAGCAGTACTTC
cdr3_aa: CASSLTGGMSEQYF

d_call: .
clone_size: .
j_call: TRBJ2-7
v_call: TRBV13
cdr3_nt: TGTGCCAGCAGCGCGTTCCAGGGCTACGAGCAGTACTTC
cdr3_aa: CASSAFQGYEQYF

d_call: TRBD1
clone_size: .
j_call: TRBJ2-5
v_call: TRBV27
cdr3_nt: TGTGCCAGCAGTCCGACAGGGGGCCGTTTGATAGAAGAGACCCAGTACTTC
cdr3_aa: CASSPTGGRLIEETQYF

d_call: .
clone_size: .
j_call: TRBJ2-1
v_call: TRBV28
cdr3_nt: TGTGCCAGCATCGACTCGGCACAAAATGAGCAGTTCTTC
cdr3_aa: CASIDSAQNEQFF

d_call: .
clone_size: .
j_call: TRBJ1-5
v_call: TRBV19
cdr3_nt: TGTGCCAGTAGTATCTCTTGGGACAAGGTTCAGCCCCAGCATTTT
cdr3_aa: CASSISWDKVQPQHF

d_call: .
clone_size: .
j_call: TRBJ1-1
v_call: TRBV11-3
cdr3_nt: TGTGCCAGCAGTTTTTCGGACACAAACACTGAAGCTTTCTTT
cdr3_aa: CASSFSDTNTEAFF

d_call: TRBD1
clone_size: .
j_call: TRBJ2-3
v_call: TRBV11-1
cdr3_nt: TGTGCCAGCAGTCACCGGGACAGGGGCATAGATACGCAGTATTTT
cdr3_aa: CASSHRDRGIDTQYF

d_call: .
clone_size: once
j_call: TRBJ2-1
v_call: TRBV11-2
cdr3_nt: TGTGCCAGCAGCTTGAGGCTAGCACTCTACAATGAGCAGTTCTTC
cdr3_aa: CASSLRLALYNEQFF

d_call: TRBD2
clone_size: .
j_call: TRBJ2-7
v_call: TRBV4-1
cdr3_nt: TGCGCCAGCAGCCATAAAATCGGGACTAGCGGGAGTCCGGCCCGCTACGAGCAGTACTTC
cdr3_aa: CASSHKIGTSGSPARYEQYF

d_call: .
clone_size: .
j_call: TRBJ2-7
v_call: TRBV6-5
cdr3_nt: TGTGCCAGCAGCCTTGACAGGATGGTGCAGTACTTC
cdr3_aa: CASSLDRMVQYF

d_call: .
clone_size: once
j_call: TRBJ2-7
v_call: TRBV30
cdr3_nt: TGTGCCTGGAGCCCGTCCGCCTACGAGCAGTACTTC
cdr3_aa: CAWSPSAYEQYF

d_call: TRBD1
clone_size: .
j_call: TRBJ1-5
v_call: TRBV19
cdr3_nt: TGTGCCAGTAGTATCGGGGGGGACAGTCGAGCTAGCAATCAGCCCCAGCATTTT
cdr3_aa: CASSIGGDSRASNQPQHF

d_call: .
clone_size: .
j_call: TRBJ2-7
v_call: TRBV19
cdr3_nt: TGTGCCAGTAGCAACGACAGGACCACCGAGGGGAGCGAGCAGTACTTC
cdr3_aa: CASSNDRTTEGSEQYF

d_call: .
clone_size: .
j_call: TRBJ2-3
v_call: TRBV11-2
cdr3_nt: TGTGCCAGCAGCTTACAACCTATGGGGGCCACAGATACGCAGTATTTT
cdr3_aa: CASSLQPMGATDTQYF